This TCR beta chain was sequenced in a study of post-analysis software for immune sequencing data. This clonotype was counted at least ten times. The antigen is undetermined. Study-wide results and limits: Included in a set of roughly five TRBV segments more frequent in patients than controls were TRBV5-6, TRBV5-1 and TRBV20-1.

J lost 2 bases, V lost 6 bases, and 7 bases had no gene match. The CDR3 length is 13 residues. Looked up from germline, CDR1 is DFQATT and CDR2 is SNEGSKA (reference sequence). Built from TCR beta cDNA, the libraries had unique molecular identifiers in them. TCRdb re-called the PCR reads with MiXCR, one entry per CDR3 protein. The sample holds under 200,000 distinct CDR3 sequences, around 29% seen once. Material for sequencing was blood. The sequence was collected from a girl younger than 18 with multiple sclerosis. The chain employs TRBV20-1 and TRBJ2-7; 7 bases agree with TRBD1. The DNA of the CDR3 is TGCAGTGCGAGGGACAGAGGGGCCTACGAGCAGTACTTC. As protein: CSARDRGAYEQYF.